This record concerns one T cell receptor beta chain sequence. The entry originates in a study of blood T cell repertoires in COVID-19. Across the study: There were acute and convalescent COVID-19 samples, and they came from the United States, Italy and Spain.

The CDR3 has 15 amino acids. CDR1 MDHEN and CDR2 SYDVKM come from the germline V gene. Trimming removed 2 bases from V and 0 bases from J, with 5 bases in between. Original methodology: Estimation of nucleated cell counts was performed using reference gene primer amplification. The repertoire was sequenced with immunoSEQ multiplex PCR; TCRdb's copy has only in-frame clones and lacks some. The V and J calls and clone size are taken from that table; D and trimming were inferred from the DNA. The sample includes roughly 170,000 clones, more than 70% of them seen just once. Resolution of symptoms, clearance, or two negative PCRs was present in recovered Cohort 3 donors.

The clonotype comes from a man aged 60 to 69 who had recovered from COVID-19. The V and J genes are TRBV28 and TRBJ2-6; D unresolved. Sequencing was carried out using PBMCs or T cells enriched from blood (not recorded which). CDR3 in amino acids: CASSLRHSGANVLTF. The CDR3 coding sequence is TGTGCCAGCAGTTTAAGACACTCTGGGGCCAACGTCCTGACTTTC.